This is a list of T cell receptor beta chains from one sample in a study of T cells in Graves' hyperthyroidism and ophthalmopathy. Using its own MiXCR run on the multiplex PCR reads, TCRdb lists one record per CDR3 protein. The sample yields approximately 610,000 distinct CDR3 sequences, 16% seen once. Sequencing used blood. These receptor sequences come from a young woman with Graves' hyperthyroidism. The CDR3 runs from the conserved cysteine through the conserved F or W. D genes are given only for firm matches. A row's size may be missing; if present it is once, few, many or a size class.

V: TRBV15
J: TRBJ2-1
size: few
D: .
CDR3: CATSGYKGGDYNEQFF
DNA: TGTGCCACCAGCGGATATAAGGGCGGAGACTACAATGAGCAGTTCTTC

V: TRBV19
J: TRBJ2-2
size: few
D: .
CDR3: CASSMIGLADTGELFF
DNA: TGTGCCAGTAGTATGATAGGGCTGGCAGACACCGGGGAGCTGTTTTTT

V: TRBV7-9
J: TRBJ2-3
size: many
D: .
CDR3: CASSLTPETRGTQYF
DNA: TGTGCCAGCAGCTTAACACCCGAGACTAGAGGTACGCAGTATTTT

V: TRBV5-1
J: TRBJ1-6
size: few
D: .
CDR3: CASSLGQAPSSYNSPLHF
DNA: TGCGCCAGCAGCTTGGGACAAGCTCCTAGCTCCTATAATTCACCCCTCCACTTT

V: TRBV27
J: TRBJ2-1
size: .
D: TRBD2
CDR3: CASSPTPGLARPQFF
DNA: TGTGCCAGCAGTCCCACCCCGGGACTAGCGAGGCCGCAGTTCTTC

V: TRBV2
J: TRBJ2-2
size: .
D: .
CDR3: CASKTGRNTGELFF
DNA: TGTGCCAGCAAAACGGGCAGGAACACCGGGGAGCTGTTTTTT

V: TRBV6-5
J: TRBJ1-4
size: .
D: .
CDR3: CASSLGDEKLFF
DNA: TGTGCCAGCAGTTTAGGTGATGAAAAACTGTTTTTT

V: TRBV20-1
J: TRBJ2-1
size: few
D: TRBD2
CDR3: CSARPPRLAGGHNEQFF
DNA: TGCAGTGCTAGACCCCCCCGACTAGCGGGAGGGCACAATGAGCAGTTCTTC

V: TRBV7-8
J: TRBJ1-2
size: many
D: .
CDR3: CASSLEPGRLYGYTF
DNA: TGTGCCAGCAGCTTAGAACCGGGACGGCTCTATGGCTACACCTTC

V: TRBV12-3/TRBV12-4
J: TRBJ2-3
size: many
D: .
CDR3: CASSLAQVGDTQYF
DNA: TGTGCCAGCAGTTTAGCGCAAGTCGGGGATACGCAGTATTTT

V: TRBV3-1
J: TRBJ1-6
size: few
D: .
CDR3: CASSQRGPPLHF
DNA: TGTGCCAGCAGCCAAAGAGGGCCACCCCTCCACTTT

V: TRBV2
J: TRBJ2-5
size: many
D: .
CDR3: CASSSDSQETQYF
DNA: TGTGCCAGCAGTTCCGACAGCCAAGAGACCCAGTACTTC

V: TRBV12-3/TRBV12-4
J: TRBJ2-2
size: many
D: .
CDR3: CASSPLATNTGELFF
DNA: TGTGCCAGCAGTCCTCTAGCGACGAACACCGGGGAGCTGTTTTTT

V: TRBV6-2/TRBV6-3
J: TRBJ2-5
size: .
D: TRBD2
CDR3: CASSYSRREGQETQYF
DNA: TGTGCCAGCAGTTACTCGCGGAGGGAGGGTCAAGAGACCCAGTACTTC

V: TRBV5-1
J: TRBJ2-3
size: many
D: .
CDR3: CASSLIPQVTDTQYF
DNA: TGCGCCAGCAGCTTGATCCCCCAGGTCACAGATACGCAGTATTTT

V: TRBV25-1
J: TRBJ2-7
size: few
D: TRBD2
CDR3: CASSVGEGSYEQYF
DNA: TGTGCCAGCAGTGTCGGGGAGGGGTCCTACGAGCAGTACTTC

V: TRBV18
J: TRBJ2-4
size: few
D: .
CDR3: CASSPPTTQAKNIQYF
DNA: TGTGCCAGCTCGCCCCCGACGACTCAAGCCAAAAACATTCAGTACTTC

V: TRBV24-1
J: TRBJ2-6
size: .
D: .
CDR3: CATGDGVSGANVLTF
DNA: TGTGCCACCGGGGATGGTGTCTCTGGGGCCAACGTCCTGACTTTC

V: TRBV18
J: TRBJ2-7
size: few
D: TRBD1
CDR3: CASSPRDRTSYEQYF
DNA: TGTGCCAGCTCACCTCGGGACAGGACCTCCTACGAGCAGTACTTC

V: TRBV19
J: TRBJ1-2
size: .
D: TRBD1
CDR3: CASSGRTGGSLYGYTF
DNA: TGTGCCAGTAGTGGACGGACAGGGGGCAGTCTCTATGGCTACACCTTC

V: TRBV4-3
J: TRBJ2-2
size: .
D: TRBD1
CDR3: CASSQGMGQGRTGELFF
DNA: TGCGCCAGCAGCCAAGGGATGGGACAGGGGCGCACCGGGGAGCTGTTTTTT

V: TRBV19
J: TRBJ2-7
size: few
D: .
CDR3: CASSIGARTYEQYF
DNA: TGTGCCAGTAGTATAGGAGCCAGAACCTACGAGCAGTACTTC

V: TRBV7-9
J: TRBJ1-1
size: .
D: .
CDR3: CASIEQNLNTEAFF
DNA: TGTGCCAGCATAGAGCAGAATTTGAACACTGAAGCTTTCTTT